This T cell receptor (beta chain) was sequenced for a study of B cell selection in AIRE deficiency. Whole-study results and caveats: Approximately 33% of healthy-shared Treg TCRbeta sequences appeared in patient Tconv cells.

The assay was immunoSEQ multiplex PCR, and TCRdb's table has in-frame clones only and misses some. The table records approximately 24,000 clones, 95% of them present only once. The germline V gene has CDR1 GTSNPN and CDR2 SVGIG (reference sequence). The V gene end was trimmed by 5 bases and the J gene end by 4 bases; junction bases not matched to a gene: 4. This CDR3 region has 13 residues. A note on this clone: Its specificity is unknown.

Sorting defined conventional CD4 T cells as CD4+CD127+. The TCR comes from a human donor in good health. The J gene is TRBJ2-5, the V gene TRBV30, with 10 bases that match TRBD1. Sequenced sample: CD4+CD127+ conventional T cells sorted from PBMCs. The DNA for the CDR3 is TGTGCCTGGGACAGGGGGCTTACAGAGACCCAGTACTTC. This translates into CAWDRGLTETQYF. The entire variable domain, with the rest obtained from reference TRBV30 and TRBJ2-5, is as follows: SQTIHQWPATLVQPVGSPLSLECTVEGTSNPNLYWYRQAAGRGLQLLFYSVGIGQISSEVPQNLSASRPQDRQFILSSKKLLLSDSGFYLCAWDRGLTETQYFGPGTRLLVL.